Listed here are 20 T cell receptor beta chains from one sample, sequenced in a study of blood T cell repertoires in COVID-19. This table comes from immunoSEQ multiplex PCR, and its TCRdb copy is limited to in-frame clones, with some not included. The profile covers more than 200,000 clones, with roughly 80% appearing a single time and under 5% taken by the ten largest. Source material: peripheral blood. These receptors all stem from a man aged 55-75 years with acute or convalescent COVID-19.

This rearrangement joins TRBV18 to TRBJ2-7; TRBD2 aligns across 9 bases. Germline CDR1 reads KGHSH; CDR2 reads LQKENI. The CDR3 has 15 residues. Trimming cost V 0 bases and J 3 bases; bases outside gene matches: 3. The CDR3, as DNA: TGTGCCAGCTCACCACCTAGCGGGAGTGGCTACGAGCAGTACTTC. It translates to CASSPPSGSGYEQYF.

This clone appeared once. The V and J genes are TRBV9 and TRBJ2-1, with TRBD1 matching 7 bases. The CDR3 has 16 amino acids. The junction had 12 bases not matched to a gene; V was cut back by 4 bases and J by 5 bases. CDR1 is SGDLS, CDR2 YYNGEE, per germline. The CDR3 bases are TGTGCCAGCAGCCCGCAGACAGGGACCCGAGACAATGAGCAGTTCTTC. The encoded protein is CASSPQTGTRDNEQFF.

CDR3 loop: CASSPRTGNQETQYF. Written as DNA, the CDR3 is TGTGCCAGCAGCCCTAGGACAGGAAACCAAGAGACCCAGTACTTC. V is TRBV9 and J is TRBJ2-5; 7 bases are a match to TRBD1. There are 15 residues in the CDR3. Unmatched junction bases numbered 6, after V lost 4 bases and J lost 0 bases. Germline CDR1 SGDLS, CDR2 YYNGEE.

This chain connects TRBV6-5 to TRBJ2-1; D ambiguous. Per germline, CDR1 MNHEY and CDR2 SVGAGI. This CDR3 has 15 amino acids. V was clipped by 4 bases and J by 5 bases, with 15 bases between them. The CDR3 bases are TGTGCCAGCAGTTTTTTTCTCCCAGGTGACAATGAGCAGTTCTTC. It codes for CASSFFLPGDNEQFF.

This clone was seen once. The chain has TRBV5-6 and TRBJ1-6, with 11 positions matching TRBD1. V dropped 2 bases and J dropped 18; count of bases not matched to a gene: 10. This CDR3 spans 14 amino acids. Germline V CDR1 and CDR2: SGHDT, YYEEEE. In DNA form, the CDR3 reads TGTGCCAGCAGCTTTATGGACAGGGGGCTGGGGTGCCACTTT. It translates to CASSFMDRGLGCHF.

V is TRBV5-6 and J is TRBJ2-7; 7 bases agree with TRBD1. The CDR3 is made up of 15 amino acids. V lost 3 bases, J lost 3 bases, and 9 bases stayed unmatched. Germline V lookup: CDR1 SGHDT, CDR2 YYEEEE. The CDR3 DNA reads TGTGCCAGCAGCTCCTACCGGGACAGAAACTACGAGCAGTACTTC. This sequence encodes CASSSYRDRNYEQYF.

On this clone itself: Different DNA sequences within this sample yield the same CDR3. The CDR3 spells CASSLRQGTGELFF. The CDR3 DNA is TGTGCCAGCAGCCTTAGACAGGGGACCGGGGAGCTGTTTTTT. The chain carries TRBV5-4 and TRBJ2-2; TRBD1 aligns across 8 bases. Looked up from germline, CDR1 is SGHNT and CDR2 is YYREEE (reference sequence). V lost 4 bases, J lost 5 bases, and 4 bases stayed unmatched. CDR3 length: 14 residues.

With respect to this clone: One junction end does not reproduce the germline sequence, and a read error may be involved. The chain's CDR3 is CASRGQGNGKLFF. CDR3 DNA sequence: TGTGCCAGCAGGGGACAGGGTAATGGAAAACTGTTTTTT. The chain joins TRBV27 to TRBJ1-4, with 9 bases aligning to TRBD1. The CDR3 covers 13 residues. CDR1 and CDR2 (germline): MNHEY, SMNVEV (reference sequence).

The rearrangement uses TRBV27 and TRBJ2-7, with 7 bases matching TRBD1. The CDR3 loop spans 13 amino acids. Trimming took 10 bases from V and 7 from J; bases not matched to a gene: 13. CDR1 and CDR2 from the germline V gene are MNHEY and SMNVEV (reference sequence). This chain's CDR3 is CATSDRLRGEQYF. In nucleotides, the CDR3 is TGTGCCACCTCGGACAGGCTCAGGGGGGAGCAGTACTTC.

The CDR3 loop is CASSFSGSPSNNEQFF. The CDR3 DNA follows: TGTGCCAGTAGCTTTAGCGGGAGCCCCAGCAACAATGAGCAGTTCTTC. The V gene is TRBV19, the J gene TRBJ2-1; TRBD2 agrees at 9 bases. The CDR3 sequence is 16 residues long. CDR1 LNHDA and CDR2 SQIVND come from the germline V gene (reference sequence). After removal of 6 bases from V and 5 bases from J, the junction contained 11 bases not matched to a gene. The whole variable domain, filled in from reference TRBV19 and TRBJ2-1, reads DGGITQSPKYLFRKEGQNVTLSCEQNLNHDAMYWYRQDPGQGLRLIYYSQIVNDFQKGDIAEGYSVSREKKESFPLTVTSAQKNPTAFYLCASSFSGSPSNNEQFFGPGTRLTVL.

V usage is TRBV5-4 and J usage is TRBJ2-3, with 9 bases fitting TRBD2. The CDR3 consists of 18 residues. Per the germline V gene, CDR1 is SGHNT and CDR2 is YYREEE (reference sequence). The V and J ends lost 0 bases and 4 bases, in that order; junction bases with no gene match: 12. CDR3 amino acids: CASSLASSPGLASDTQYF. In DNA, the CDR3 is TGTGCCAGCAGCTTGGCCTCTTCTCCGGGACTAGCCTCAGATACGCAGTATTTT. The full variable domain, completed using reference TRBV5-4 and TRBJ2-3, is ETGVTQSPTHLIKTRGQQVTLRCSSQSGHNTVSWYQQALGQGPQFIFQYYREEENGRGNFPPRFSGLQFPNYSSELNVNALELDDSALYLCASSLASSPGLASDTQYFGPGTRLTVL.

The CDR3 spells CASRIMNTEAFF. The CDR3 DNA follows: TGTGCCAGCAGAATAATGAACACTGAAGCTTTCTTT. V usage is TRBV12-3 or TRBV12-4 and J usage is TRBJ1-1; D not resolved. The CDR3 totals 12 residues. Trimming removed 6 bases from V and 0 bases from J, with 5 bases in between.

The genes are TRBV3-1 (or the pseudogene TRBV3-2) and TRBJ1-3; D is possibly TRBD1 (6 bases). The germline V and J ends were trimmed by 4 bases and 4 bases, with 14 bases remaining between them. The CDR3 has 15 residues. CDR1 and CDR2 (germline): LGHDT, YNNKEL (reference sequence). The CDR3 region has the DNA TGTGCCAGCAGCCCCCGGGGGGGCTACGGAAACACCATATATTTT. Protein: CASSPRGGYGNTIYF.

This clone has a single count. This chain joins TRBV27 and TRBJ1-6; D possibly corresponds to TRBD1 (5 bases). Germline assignment: CDR1 MNHEY and CDR2 SMNVEV (reference sequence). Trimming shortened V by 2 bases and J by 1 base, and 18 bases separated the two germline ends. CDR3 length: 19 amino acids. The CDR3 DNA sequence: TGTGCCAGCAGTTTAAGGTACCGGGACTTAAGGTCCTATAATTCACCCCTCCACTTT. Translation: CASSLRYRDLRSYNSPLHF.

The rearrangement uses TRBV13 and TRBJ1-6; 7 bases are a match to TRBD1. The CDR3 has 16 residues. V trimming: 5 bases; J trimming: 7 bases; junction bases outside the gene matches: 11. Germline assignment: CDR1 PRHDT and CDR2 FYEKMQ (reference sequence). The CDR3 coding sequence is TGTGCCAGCAGCCCCCGGTCGGAGGGGGCCAATTCACCCCTCCACTTT. This gives the protein CASSPRSEGANSPLHF.

The chain has TRBV7-2 and TRBJ2-7, with 8 bases fitting TRBD1. There are 14 residues in the CDR3. The J segment lost 7 bases and the V segment lost 1 base, leaving 6 bases of the junction unmatched. The germline V gene encodes CDR1 SGHTA and CDR2 FQGNSA. CDR3 in DNA: TGTGCCAGCAGCTTAGTGGGACAGGTCTTGGAGCAGTACTTC. Translation: CASSLVGQVLEQYF.

This chain joins TRBV4-2 and TRBJ1-3, with 7 bases identical to TRBD1. Germline loops: CDR1 LGHNA, CDR2 YNFKEQ. The ends lost 4 bases at V and 0 bases at J; junction bases unmatched: 6. This CDR3 region has 16 residues. The CDR3 loop reads CASSRGRGDSGNTIYF. In DNA, the CDR3 is TGTGCCAGCAGCCGAGGCAGGGGGGACTCTGGAAACACCATATATTTT.

This clone occurred once. The chain combines TRBV6-2 or TRBV6-3 with TRBJ1-4; TRBD1 matches at 9 bases. The CDR3 extends over 17 amino acids. Germline V gene lookup returns CDR1 MNHEY and CDR2 SVGEGT. V trimming: 4 bases; J trimming: 5 bases; junction bases outside the gene matches: 11. CDR3 loop: CASSSVHRGPENEKLFF. Here the CDR3 DNA reads TGTGCCAGCAGTTCCGTCCACAGGGGGCCGGAGAATGAAAAACTGTTTTTT.

The rearrangement joins TRBV18 to TRBJ1-2; the D gene is possibly TRBD1 (5 bases). Looked up from germline, CDR1 is KGHSH and CDR2 is LQKENI. CDR3 length: 17 amino acids. The ends were cut back, 2 bases at V and 2 bases at J, with 18 bases in the middle. This chain's CDR3 is CASSPIPGREANYGYTF. CDR3 DNA: TGTGCCAGCTCACCAATCCCGGGCAGGGAGGCCAACTATGGCTACACCTTC.

The chain has TRBV18 and TRBJ2-3; D is undetermined. V was trimmed by 5 bases and J by 2 bases, leaving 5 bases between them. Germline V gives CDR1 KGHSH, CDR2 LQKENI. This CDR3 is built from 12 residues. The CDR3 reads CASSAYTDTQYF. The CDR3 DNA reads as TGTGCCAGCTCAGCCTACACAGATACGCAGTATTTT. Full variable domain (rest looked up from reference TRBV18 and TRBJ2-3): NAGVMQNPRHLVRRRGQEARLRCSPMKGHSHVYWYRQLPEEGLKFMVYLQKENIIDESGMPKERFSAEFPKEGPSILRIQQVVRGDSAAYFCASSAYTDTQYFGPGTRLTVL.